The 18 T cell receptor beta chains reported below all come from one sample, sequenced in a study of blood T cell repertoires in COVID-19. Only in-frame clones appear in the TCRdb table, and some are missing; sequencing was by immunoSEQ multiplex PCR. The sample shows hundreds of thousands of clones, around nine tenths of them seen only once. Sequencing was carried out using PBMCs or T cells enriched from blood (not recorded which). The receptors were sampled from a woman younger than 35 with acute COVID-19.

V gene TRBV7-8 combines with J gene TRBJ1-5, with D hard to call. The CDR3 spans 13 residues. Germline V gene data show CDR1 as SGHVS and CDR2 as FQNEAQ. V dropped 1 base and J dropped 7 bases, with 8 bases sitting between them. CDR3 residues: CASSLDRSQPQHF. DNA for the CDR3: TGTGCCAGCAGCTTAGATCGTTCGCAGCCCCAGCATTTT.

The rearrangement links TRBV5-1 to TRBJ1-4; no clear D. Trimming pared 4 bases from V and 5 bases from J, leaving 15 bases between. Germline CDR1 is SGHRS and CDR2 is YFSETQ. The CDR3 spans 15 residues. Written as DNA, the CDR3 is TGCGCCAGCAGCCAGCAGACGGGGAGCAATGAAAAACTGTTTTTT. It specifies CASSQQTGSNEKLFF.

Turning to this clone: Relative to the germline gene, one junction end is altered; a read error may explain this. The V gene is TRBV7-7, the J gene TRBJ2-7; the match to TRBD1 covers 7 bases. CDR3 length: 14 residues. The germline V gene encodes CDR1 SSHAT and CDR2 FNYEAQ (reference sequence). The CDR3 here is CASSPRDRNYEQYF. The CDR3 DNA follows: TGTGCTAGCAGCCCCCGGGACAGAAACTACGAGCAGTACTTC.

There are a few counts of this clone. The rearrangement links TRBV19 to TRBJ2-2; the match to TRBD2 covers 7 bases. V was clipped by 0 bases and J by 3 bases; unmatched bases: 1. Germline V lookup: CDR1 LNHDA, CDR2 SQIVND (reference sequence). The CDR3 runs to 15 residues. CDR3 loop: CASSIEGGYTGELFF. The CDR3 region has the DNA TGTGCCAGTAGTATAGAGGGAGGGTACACCGGGGAGCTGTTTTTT.

This clone has just one count. The chain links TRBV7-2 to TRBJ2-7; 8 bases line up with TRBD2. V was clipped by 2 bases and J by 8 bases; unmatched bases: 11. This CDR3 contains 15 residues. The germline CDR1 and CDR2 sequences are SGHTA and FQGNSA. The CDR3 here is CASSLLAHLAGKQYF. The CDR3 nucleotides are TGTGCCAGCAGCTTATTGGCCCACCTAGCGGGCAAGCAGTACTTC.

For the CDR3, the DNA is TGTGCCAGTAGCCGACAGAGGAGCTCTGGAAACACCATATATTTT. Protein sequence: CASSRQRSSGNTIYF. The gene calls are TRBV19 and TRBJ1-3; perhaps TRBD1 as D (5 bases). Germline CDR1 and CDR2: LNHDA and SQIVND (reference sequence). V gave up 6 bases and J gave up 0 bases, with 12 bases separating them. CDR3 length: 15 amino acids. Based on the CDR3 plus reference TRBV19 and TRBJ1-3, the full variable domain is DGGITQSPKYLFRKEGQNVTLSCEQNLNHDAMYWYRQDPGQGLRLIYYSQIVNDFQKGDIAEGYSVSREKKESFPLTVTSAQKNPTAFYLCASSRQRSSGNTIYFGEGSWLTVV.

The table lists this clone with a few counts. The gene calls are TRBV21-1 and TRBJ1-5; TRBD1 reflects the table's D call only, with no check against the DNA. TRBV21-1 is annotated as a pseudogene. This CDR3 is built from 19 residues. The CDR3 reads CASSKVQMTGKNYNQPQHF. In DNA, the CDR3 is TGTGCCAGCAGCAAAGTTCAGATGACAGGGAAGAATTACAATCAGCCCCAGCATTTT.

This sequence joins TRBV28 and TRBJ1-1; D is perhaps TRBD1 (6 bases). The V gene lost 11 bases and the J gene lost 5 bases, with 18 bases spanning the gap. Germline lookup yields CDR1 MDHEN and CDR2 SYDVKM. This CDR3 has 13 residues. The CDR3 region is CAGGAGWNTEAFF. The CDR3 DNA reads as TGTGCCGGGGGGGCAGGGTGGAATACTGAAGCTTTCTTT.

The V and J genes are TRBV28 and TRBJ1-2; 7 positions match TRBD1. The V gene end was trimmed by 7 bases and the J gene end by 8 bases; junction bases not matched to a gene: 7. Per germline, CDR1 MDHEN and CDR2 SYDVKM. The CDR3 extends over 12 amino acids. The CDR3 region has the DNA TGTGCCAGCAATACAGGGGCCAACGGCTACACCTTC. Protein: CASNTGANGYTF.

The chain has TRBV19 and TRBJ2-2, with D possibly matching TRBD1 (5 bases). Germline CDR1 is LNHDA and CDR2 is SQIVND (reference sequence). With 1 base removed from V and 4 bases from J, the gap between germline ends came to 7 bases. The CDR3 has 14 amino acids. Here the CDR3 DNA reads TGTGCCAGTAGTATAGGGACAACCACCGGGGAGCTGTTTTTT. It yields the protein CASSIGTTTGELFF.

This clone has a single count. The V gene is TRBV9, the J gene TRBJ1-3; D uncertain. Trimming cost V 7 bases and J 0 bases, with 14 bases left between them. Germline CDR1 reads SGDLS; CDR2 reads YYNGEE. CDR3 length: 15 amino acids. The CDR3 DNA sequence: TGTGCCAGCTTCTACAGCTTTTGCTCTGGAAACACCATATATTTT. Protein product: CASFYSFCSGNTIYF.

The rearrangement uses TRBV11-2 and TRBJ1-2, with 8 bases matching TRBD1. The CDR3 is made up of 16 amino acids. Germline V CDR1 and CDR2: SGHAT, FQNNGV. After removal of 4 bases from V and 1 base from J, the junction contained 8 bases not matched to a gene. The CDR3 nucleotides read TGTGCCAGCAGCTCGGGACAGGACTCCGTTAACTATGGCTACACCTTC. Encoded protein: CASSSGQDSVNYGYTF.

The chain links TRBV24-1 to TRBJ2-1, with 9 bases aligning to TRBD2. V shed 6 bases and J 1 base; nucleotides not matched to a gene: 3. Germline values: CDR1 KGHDR, CDR2 SFDVKD. There are 15 residues in the CDR3. CDR3 amino acids: CATSRREGSYNEQFF. The CDR3, as DNA: TGTGCCACCAGTAGGCGGGAGGGGTCCTACAATGAGCAGTTCTTC.

As regards this clone: A read error may produce the germline difference seen at one junction end. The CDR3 region is CASSLSPERKRAF. CDR3 nucleotides: TGTGCCAGCAGCTTATCTCCGGAGAGAAAACGGGCCTTC. V usage is TRBV7-2 and J usage is TRBJ1-2; D not certain. Germline assignment: CDR1 SGHTA and CDR2 FQGNSA. The CDR3 sequence is 13 residues long.

The CDR3 protein is CASSQEGSGGTDTQYF. CDR3 in DNA: TGTGCCAGCAGCCAAGAAGGTAGCGGGGGCACAGATACGCAGTATTTT. The J gene is TRBJ2-3, the V gene TRBV4-2; 8 positions match TRBD2. J was trimmed by 1 base and V by 0 bases; bases with no gene match: 3. Germline CDR1 LGHNA, CDR2 YNFKEQ. There are 16 residues in the CDR3.

The chain is built from TRBV6-2 or TRBV6-3 and TRBJ1-2; 8 bases are shared with TRBD1. The V gene end was trimmed by 5 bases and the J gene end by 7 bases; junction bases not matched to a gene: 6. Germline CDR1 MNHEY, CDR2 SVGEGT. The CDR3 spans 13 residues. The CDR3 DNA sequence: TGTGCCAGCAGTAAAGGACAGGGAAGTGGCTACACCTTC. It encodes CASSKGQGSGYTF.

The gene calls are TRBV19 and TRBJ2-7, with 8 positions matching TRBD2. The CDR3 totals 15 residues. Germline CDR1 LNHDA, CDR2 SQIVND (reference sequence). With V trimmed by 2 bases and J by 7 bases, 10 bases remained unmatched. Here the CDR3 reads CASSINPAGDREQYF. The CDR3 region has the DNA TGTGCCAGTAGTATAAACCCAGCGGGAGATAGGGAGCAGTACTTC. The complete variable domain, with remaining parts taken from reference TRBV19 and TRBJ2-7, reads DGGITQSPKYLFRKEGQNVTLSCEQNLNHDAMYWYRQDPGQGLRLIYYSQIVNDFQKGDIAEGYSVSREKKESFPLTVTSAQKNPTAFYLCASSINPAGDREQYFGPGTRLTVT.

This chain links TRBV15 with TRBJ2-3, with D perhaps matching TRBD1 (6 bases). CDR3 length equals 14 residues. V lost 9 bases and J 2 bases, leaving 15 bases between the germline ends. The germline V gene has CDR1 LNHNV and CDR2 YYDKDF (reference sequence). For the CDR3, the DNA is TGTGCCACTAGGACAGAAAAACTCACAGATACGCAGTATTTT. Translated: CATRTEKLTDTQYF.